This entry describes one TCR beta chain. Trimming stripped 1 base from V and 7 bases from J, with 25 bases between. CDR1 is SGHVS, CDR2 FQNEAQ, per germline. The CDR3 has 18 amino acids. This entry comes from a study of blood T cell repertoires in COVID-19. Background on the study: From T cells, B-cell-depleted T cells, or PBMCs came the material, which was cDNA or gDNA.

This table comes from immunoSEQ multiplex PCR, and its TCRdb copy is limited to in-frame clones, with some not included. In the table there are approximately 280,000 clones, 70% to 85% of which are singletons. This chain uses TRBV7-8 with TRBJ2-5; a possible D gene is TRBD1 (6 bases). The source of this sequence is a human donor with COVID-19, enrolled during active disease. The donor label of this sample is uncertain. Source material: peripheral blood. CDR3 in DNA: TGTGCCAGCAGCTTAGAAAGGGGGTCGACAGGCCTTCGGGGGACCCAGTACTTC. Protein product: CASSLERGSTGLRGTQYF.